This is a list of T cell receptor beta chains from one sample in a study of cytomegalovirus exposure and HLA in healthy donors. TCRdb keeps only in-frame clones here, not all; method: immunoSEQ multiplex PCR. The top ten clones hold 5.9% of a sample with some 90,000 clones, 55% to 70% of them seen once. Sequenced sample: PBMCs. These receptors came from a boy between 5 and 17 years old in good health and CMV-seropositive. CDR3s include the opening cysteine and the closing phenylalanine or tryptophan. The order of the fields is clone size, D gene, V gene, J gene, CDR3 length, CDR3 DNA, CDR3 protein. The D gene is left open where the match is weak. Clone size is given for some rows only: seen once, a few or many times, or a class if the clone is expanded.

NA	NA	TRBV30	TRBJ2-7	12	TGTGCCTGGAGTGATAATAAATACGAGCAGTACTTC	CAWSDNKYEQYF
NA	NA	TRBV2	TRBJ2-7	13	TGTGCCAGCAGTGTTAGGCGGACCTACGAGCAGTACTTC	CASSVRRTYEQYF
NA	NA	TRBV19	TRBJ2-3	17	TGTGCCAGTAGTATTCGGGATTTACGGCCGAGCACAGATACGCAGTATTTT	CASSIRDLRPSTDTQYF
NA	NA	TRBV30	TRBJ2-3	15	TGTGCCTGGAGTCCCCGGGGAAGAGGCACAGATACGCAGTATTTT	CAWSPRGRGTDTQYF
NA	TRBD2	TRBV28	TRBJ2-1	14	TGTGCCAGCAGTTTAGGGGGGGGGAACAATGAGCAGTTCTTC	CASSLGGGNNEQFF
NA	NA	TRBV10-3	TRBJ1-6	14	TGTGCCATCAGAGGGACATTGGATAATTCACCCCTCCACTTT	CAIRGTLDNSPLHF
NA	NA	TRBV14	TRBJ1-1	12	TGTGCCAGCAGCCAAACAAACACTGAAGCTTTCTTT	CASSQTNTEAFF
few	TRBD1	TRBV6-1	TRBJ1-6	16	TGTGCCAGCAGTGAAAAGCCGGGACAGGGCTCTTCACCCCTCCACTTT	CASSEKPGQGSSPLHF
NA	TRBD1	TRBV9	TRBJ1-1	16	TGTGCCAGCAGCGACGGTCTACAGGGGTTGGACACTGAAGCTTTCTTT	CASSDGLQGLDTEAFF
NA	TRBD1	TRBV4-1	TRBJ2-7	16	TGCGCCAGCAGCCTTAGACAGGACAGGGGAGCCTACGAGCAGTACTTC	CASSLRQDRGAYEQYF
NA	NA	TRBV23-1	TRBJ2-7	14	TGCGCCAGCACCCCCCGGGGGGCGACCTACGAGCAGTACTTC	CASTPRGATYEQYF
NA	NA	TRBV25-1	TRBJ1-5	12	TGTGCCAGCAGTGAGTCCGATGGAGCCCAGCATTTT	CASSESDGAQHF
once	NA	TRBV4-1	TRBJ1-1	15	TGCGCCAGCAGCCAGGGGAGGGATATGAACACTGAAGCTTTCTTT	CASSQGRDMNTEAFF
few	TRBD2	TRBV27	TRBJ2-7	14	TGTGCCAGCAGTTTGGCTAGCGGGGGCTACGAGCAGTACTTC	CASSLASGGYEQYF
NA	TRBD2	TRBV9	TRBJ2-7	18	TGTGCCAGCAGCGGGGAGGGGACTAGCGGGGGAAGCTCCTACGAGCAGTACTTC	CASSGEGTSGGSSYEQYF
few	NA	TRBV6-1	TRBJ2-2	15	TGTGCCAGCAGTGAAGCCTATTCGTTGGCCGGGGAGCTGTTTTTT	CASSEAYSLAGELFF
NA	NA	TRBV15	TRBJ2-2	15	TGTGCCACCAGCAGAGACGGTGGGAGCACCGGGGAGCTGTTTTTT	CATSRDGGSTGELFF
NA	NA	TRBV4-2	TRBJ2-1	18	TGTGCCAGCAGCCAAGGTATTGGAGGAGGAAACCCCCTGGATGAGCAGTTCTTC	CASSQGIGGGNPLDEQFF
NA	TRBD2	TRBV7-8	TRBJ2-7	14	TGTGCCAGCAGCGTGACTAGCGCTCACTACGAGCAGTACTTC	CASSVTSAHYEQYF
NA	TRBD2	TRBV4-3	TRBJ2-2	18	TGCGCCAGCAGCCAAGTTGCGGGAGTAGGTACGGGCACCGGGGAGCTGTTTTTT	CASSQVAGVGTGTGELFF
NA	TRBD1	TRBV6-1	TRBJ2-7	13	TGTGCCAGTACCGGACAGGTCTCCTACGAGCAGTACTTC	CASTGQVSYEQYF
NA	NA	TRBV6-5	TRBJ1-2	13	TGTGCCAGCAGGGAAGAGGTGTCTAATGGCTACACCTTC	CASREEVSNGYTF
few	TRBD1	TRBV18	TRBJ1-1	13	TGTGCCAGCGCTCCGGGACAGCAATTTGAAGCTTTCTTT	CASAPGQQFEAFF
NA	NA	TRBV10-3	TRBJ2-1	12	TGTGCCATCAGTGAATTTGACAACAGGCAGTTCTTC	CAISEFDNRQFF
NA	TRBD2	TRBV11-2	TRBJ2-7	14	TGTGCCAGCAGCAACACGGGAGGGCCGGTCGAGCAGTACTTC	CASSNTGGPVEQYF
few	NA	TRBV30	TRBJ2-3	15	TGTGCCTGGAGTGCCCTTTCAGGCCAAGGAGATACGCAGTATTTT	CAWSALSGQGDTQYF
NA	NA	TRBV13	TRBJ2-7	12	TGTGCCAGCAGCCTTTATTCCTACGAGCAGTACTTC	CASSLYSYEQYF
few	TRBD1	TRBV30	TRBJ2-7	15	TGTGCCTGGAGTACCTGGACAGGGATGACCTACGAGCAGTACTTC	CAWSTWTGMTYEQYF
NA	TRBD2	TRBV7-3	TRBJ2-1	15	TGTGCCAGCAGCTTCGGGACTAGCGGGACTAATGAGCAGTTCTTC	CASSFGTSGTNEQFF
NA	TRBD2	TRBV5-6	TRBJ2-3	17	TGTGCCAGCAGCCAATCTAGCGGGAGGGTGGACCCAGATACGCAGTATTTT	CASSQSSGRVDPDTQYF
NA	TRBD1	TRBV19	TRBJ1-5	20	TGTGCCAGTAGTATCTTTGCACCCCGGACAGGCCAATCTTTGAATCAGCCCCAGCATTTT	CASSIFAPRTGQSLNQPQHF
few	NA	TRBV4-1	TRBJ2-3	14	TGCGCCAGCAGCCAACCCCGACGGGGAGATACGCAGTATTTT	CASSQPRRGDTQYF
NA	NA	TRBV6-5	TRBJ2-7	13	TGTGCCAGTGGCCTTAGAAAGGCGGGCGAGCAGTACTTC	CASGLRKAGEQYF
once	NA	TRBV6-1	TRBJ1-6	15	TGTGCCAGCAGTGAAGTAATTTCCCGAGATTCACCCCTCCACTTT	CASSEVISRDSPLHF
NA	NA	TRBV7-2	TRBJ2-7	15	TGTGCCAGCAGCTTAATTAGCGCAGCCGCCTACGAGCAGTACTTC	CASSLISAAAYEQYF
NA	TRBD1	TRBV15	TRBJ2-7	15	TGTGCCACCAGCACCGGCGGGACAGGGGACTACGAGCAGTACTTC	CATSTGGTGDYEQYF
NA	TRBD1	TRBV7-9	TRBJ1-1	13	TGTGCCAGCAGCTTAGGGCAGGGGGCAGAAGCTTTCTTT	CASSLGQGAEAFF
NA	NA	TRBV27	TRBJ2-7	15	TGTGCCAGCAGTTCACGCCCCTGGGACAACTACGAGCAGTACTTC	CASSSRPWDNYEQYF
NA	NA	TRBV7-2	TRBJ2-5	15	TGTGCCAGCAGCTTAGATTGGGGCCTACAAGAGACCCAGTACTTC	CASSLDWGLQETQYF
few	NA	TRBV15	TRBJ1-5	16	TGTGCCACCAGCAGAGCCTGGGCAGATAGCAATCAGCCCCAGCATTTT	CATSRAWADSNQPQHF
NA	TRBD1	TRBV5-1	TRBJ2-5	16	TGCGCCAGCAGCTTGGAAGAGTTGGGACAGGGGGAGACCCAGTACTTC	CASSLEELGQGETQYF
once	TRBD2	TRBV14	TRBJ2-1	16	TGTGCCAGCACTCAATCGGGGGGGTCGAACTACAATGAGCAGTTCTTC	CASTQSGGSNYNEQFF
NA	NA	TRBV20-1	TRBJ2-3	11	TGCAGTGCCCGCGGGACAGATACGCAGTATTTT	CSARGTDTQYF
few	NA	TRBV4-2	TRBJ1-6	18	TGTGCCAGCAGCCAAGCAAGTGGGGGGAGCTCCTATAATTCACCCCTCCACTTT	CASSQASGGSSYNSPLHF
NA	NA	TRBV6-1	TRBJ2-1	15	TGTGCCAGCAGTAGGGGCTGGGGCTCCTACAATGAGCAGTTCTTC	CASSRGWGSYNEQFF
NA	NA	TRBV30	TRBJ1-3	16	TGTGCCTGGAGTGGAACTAAACCGGGACTGGGTTACACCATATATTTT	CAWSGTKPGLGYTIYF
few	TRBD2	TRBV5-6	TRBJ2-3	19	TGTGCCAGCAGCTTGAGGCGGGAGGGCCTTCTCATTCGCACAGATACGCAGTATTTT	CASSLRREGLLIRTDTQYF
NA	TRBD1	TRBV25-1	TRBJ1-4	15	TGTGCCAGCAGTGAATCTAGGGGGACAGGCGAAAAACTGTTTTTT	CASSESRGTGEKLFF
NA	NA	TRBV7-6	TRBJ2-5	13	TGTGCCAGCAGCTTCGGGGTCGGGGAGACCCAGTACTTC	CASSFGVGETQYF
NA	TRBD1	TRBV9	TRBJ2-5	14	TGTGCCAGCAACTCCGGGACAGTCCAAGAGACCCAGTACTTC	CASNSGTVQETQYF
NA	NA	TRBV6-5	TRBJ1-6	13	TGTGCCAGCAGGCAGTCGGGAGATTCACCCCTCAACTTT	CASRQSGDSPLNF
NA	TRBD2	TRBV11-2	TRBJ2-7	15	TGTGCCAGCAGCCCCTTTATTGGCGGGGGGTACGAGCAGTACTTC	CASSPFIGGGYEQYF
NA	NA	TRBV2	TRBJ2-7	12	TGTGCCAGCAGGGGCGTCTCCTACGAGCAGTACTTC	CASRGVSYEQYF
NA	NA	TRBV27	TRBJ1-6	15	TGTGCCAGCACGCGTGAAGGACACTATAATTCACCCCTCCACTTT	CASTREGHYNSPLHF
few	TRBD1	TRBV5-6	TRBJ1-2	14	TGTGCCAGCAGCCGCGGGACAGGATTCTATGGCTACACCTTC	CASSRGTGFYGYTF
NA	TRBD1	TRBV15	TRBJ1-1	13	TGTGCCACCAGCTGGGACAGGGGATCTGAAGCTTTCTTT	CATSWDRGSEAFF
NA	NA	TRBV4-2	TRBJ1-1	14	TGTGCCAGCAGCCAACAGCGGGTAAACACTGAAGCTTTCTTT	CASSQQRVNTEAFF